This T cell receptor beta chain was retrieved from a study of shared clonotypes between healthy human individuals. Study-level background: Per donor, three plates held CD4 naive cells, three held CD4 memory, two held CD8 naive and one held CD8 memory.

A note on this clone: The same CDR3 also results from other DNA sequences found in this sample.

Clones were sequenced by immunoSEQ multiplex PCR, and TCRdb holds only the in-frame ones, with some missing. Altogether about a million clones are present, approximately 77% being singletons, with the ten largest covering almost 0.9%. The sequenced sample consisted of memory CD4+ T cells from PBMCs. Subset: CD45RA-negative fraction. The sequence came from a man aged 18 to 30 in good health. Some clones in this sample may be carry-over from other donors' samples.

The chain's CDR3 is CSVSTGTGGGYTF. The CDR3 DNA sequence: TGCAGCGTTTCCACCGGGACAGGGGGGGGCTACACCTTC. The rearrangement links TRBV29-1 to TRBJ1-2, with 11 bases lining up with TRBD1. V lost 5 bases, J lost 8 bases, and 7 bases stayed unmatched. This CDR3 has 13 amino acids. The V gene's germline CDR1 is SQVTM and CDR2 ANQGSEA.